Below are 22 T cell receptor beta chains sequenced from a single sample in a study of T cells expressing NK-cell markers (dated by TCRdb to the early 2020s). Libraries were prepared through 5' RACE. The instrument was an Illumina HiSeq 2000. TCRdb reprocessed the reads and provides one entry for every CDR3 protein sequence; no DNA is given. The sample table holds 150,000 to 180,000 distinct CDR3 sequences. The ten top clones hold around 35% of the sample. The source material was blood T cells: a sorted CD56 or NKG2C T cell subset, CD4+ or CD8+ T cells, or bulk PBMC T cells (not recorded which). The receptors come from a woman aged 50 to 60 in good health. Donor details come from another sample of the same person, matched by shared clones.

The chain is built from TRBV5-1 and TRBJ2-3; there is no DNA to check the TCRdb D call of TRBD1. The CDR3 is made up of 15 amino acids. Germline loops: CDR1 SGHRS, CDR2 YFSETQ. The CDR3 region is CASSFDSRYTDTQYF.

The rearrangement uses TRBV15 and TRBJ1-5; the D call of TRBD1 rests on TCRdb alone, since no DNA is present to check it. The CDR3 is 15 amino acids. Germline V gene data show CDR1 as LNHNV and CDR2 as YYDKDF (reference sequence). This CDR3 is CATSRDRGQSQPQHF.

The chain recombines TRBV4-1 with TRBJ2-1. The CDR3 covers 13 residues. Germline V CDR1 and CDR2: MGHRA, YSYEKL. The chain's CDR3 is CASSQETWIEQFF.

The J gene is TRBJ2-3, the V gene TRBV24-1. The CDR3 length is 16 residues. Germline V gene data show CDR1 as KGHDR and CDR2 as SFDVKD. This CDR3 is CATSDLKEDSTDTQYF.

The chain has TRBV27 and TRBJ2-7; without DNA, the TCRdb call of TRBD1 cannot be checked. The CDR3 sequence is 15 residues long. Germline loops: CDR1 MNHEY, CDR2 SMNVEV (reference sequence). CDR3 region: CASSLLPGTSYEQYF.

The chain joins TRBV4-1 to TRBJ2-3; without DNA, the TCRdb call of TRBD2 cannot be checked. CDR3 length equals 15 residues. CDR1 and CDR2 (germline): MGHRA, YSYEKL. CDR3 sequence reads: CASSRLAGQQDTQYF.

The CDR3 spells CASSLRGALSYEQYF. The gene calls are TRBV27 and TRBJ2-7; TCRdb gives TRBD1 as the D gene, but with no DNA this cannot be confirmed. The CDR3 length is 15 residues. The germline V gene has CDR1 MNHEY and CDR2 SMNVEV (reference sequence).

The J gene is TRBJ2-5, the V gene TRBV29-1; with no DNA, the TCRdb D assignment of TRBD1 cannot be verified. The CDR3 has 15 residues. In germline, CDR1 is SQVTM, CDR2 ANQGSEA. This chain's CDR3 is CSVAFQGALQETQYF.

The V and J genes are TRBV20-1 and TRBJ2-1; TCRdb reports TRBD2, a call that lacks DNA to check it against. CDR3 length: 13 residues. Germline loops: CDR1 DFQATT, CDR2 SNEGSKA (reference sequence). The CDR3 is CSVGSSSYNEQFF.

CDR3 residues: CSVGGDPTGTQYF. The chain employs TRBV29-1 and TRBJ2-5; TCRdb reports TRBD1, a call that lacks DNA to check it against. The CDR3 is made up of 13 amino acids. The germline V gene encodes CDR1 SQVTM and CDR2 ANQGSEA. Full variable domain (remainder filled in from reference TRBV29-1 and TRBJ2-5): SAVISQKPSRDICQRGTSLTIQCQVDSQVTMMFWYRQQPGQSLTLIATANQGSEATYESGFVIDKFPISRPNLTFSTLTVSNMSPEDSSIYLCSVGGDPTGTQYFGPGTRLLVL.

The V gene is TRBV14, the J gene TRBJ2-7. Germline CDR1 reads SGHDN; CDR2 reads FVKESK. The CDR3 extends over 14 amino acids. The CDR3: CASSPVAASYEQYF.

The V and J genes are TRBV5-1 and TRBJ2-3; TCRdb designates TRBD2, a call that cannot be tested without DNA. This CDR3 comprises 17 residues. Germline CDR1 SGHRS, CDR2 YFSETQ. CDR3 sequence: CASSLVASGRSGDTQYF.

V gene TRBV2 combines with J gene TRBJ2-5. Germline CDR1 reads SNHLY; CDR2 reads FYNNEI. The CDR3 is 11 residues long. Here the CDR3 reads CARRILETQYF.

CDR3 sequence reads: CASSQGGGSGTDTQYF. The gene calls are TRBV3-1 and TRBJ2-3; the TCRdb D gene call, TRBD1, has no DNA to confirm it. The length of the CDR3 is 16 residues. Germline-derived CDR1 and CDR2 are LGHDT and YNNKEL (reference sequence).

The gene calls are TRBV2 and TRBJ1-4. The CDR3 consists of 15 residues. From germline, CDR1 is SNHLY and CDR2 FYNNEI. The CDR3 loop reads CASSEYAQAHGKLFF.

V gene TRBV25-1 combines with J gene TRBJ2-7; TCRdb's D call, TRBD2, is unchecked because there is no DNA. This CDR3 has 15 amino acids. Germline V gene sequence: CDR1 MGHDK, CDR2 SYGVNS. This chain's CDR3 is CASSEPGALSYEQYF.

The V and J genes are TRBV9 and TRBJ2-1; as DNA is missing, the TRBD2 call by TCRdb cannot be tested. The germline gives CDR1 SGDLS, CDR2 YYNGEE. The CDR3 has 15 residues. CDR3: CASSEEGSSYNEQFF. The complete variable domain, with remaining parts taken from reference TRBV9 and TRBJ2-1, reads DSGVTQTPKHLITATGQRVTLRCSPRSGDLSVYWYQQSLDQGLQFLIQYYNGEERAKGNILERFSAQQFPDLHSELNLSSLELGDSALYFCASSEEGSSYNEQFFGPGTRLTVL.

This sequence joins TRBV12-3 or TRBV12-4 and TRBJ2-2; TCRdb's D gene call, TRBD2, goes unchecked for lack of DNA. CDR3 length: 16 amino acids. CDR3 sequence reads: CASSPTEGRNTGELFF.

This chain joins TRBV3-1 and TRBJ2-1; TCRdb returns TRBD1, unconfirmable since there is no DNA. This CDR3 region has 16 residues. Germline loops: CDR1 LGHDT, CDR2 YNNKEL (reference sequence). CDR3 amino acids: CASSQPRGETYNEQFF.

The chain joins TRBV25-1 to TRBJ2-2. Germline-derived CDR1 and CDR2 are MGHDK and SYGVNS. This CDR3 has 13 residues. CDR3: CASSGIANGELFF.

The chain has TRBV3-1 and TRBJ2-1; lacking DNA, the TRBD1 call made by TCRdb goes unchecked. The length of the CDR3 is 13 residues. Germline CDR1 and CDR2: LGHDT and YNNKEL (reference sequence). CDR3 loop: CASSQGDRSKQFF.

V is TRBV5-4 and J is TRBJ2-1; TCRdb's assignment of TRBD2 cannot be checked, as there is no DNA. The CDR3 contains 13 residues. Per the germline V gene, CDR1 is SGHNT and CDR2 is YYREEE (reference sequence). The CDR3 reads CASSPGGDGEQFF.